This TCR beta chain was profiled in a study of regulatory T cells in long-lasting Graves disease. Study results and limitations: A greater number of public clonotypes (under 3,000) was shared by persistent patients than by new patients (roughly 880). TRBV28 was favored in persistent disease, as were TRBJ1-2 and TRBJ2-5. Peripheral blood was the sole material, not thyroid tissue. TCR diversity was lower in persistent Graves' patients than in newly diagnosed ones.

This CDR3 is 16 amino acids long. Germline values: CDR1 SEHNR, CDR2 FQNEAQ (reference sequence). The V gene end was trimmed by 5 bases and the J gene end by 5 bases; junction bases not matched to a gene: 10. Time point meaning: persistent/refractory GD, antithyroid drugs over 5 years with positive TRAb. RNA isolated from PBMCs was used to make the TCR library. For this clonotype: Its antigen is unknown.

Arm-PCR with iRepertoire HTBI primers amplified the CDR3 regions for these TCR beta libraries. MiXCR, run by TCRdb on the multiplex PCR reads, gives a single entry per CDR3 protein. The sample shows 310,000 or so distinct CDR3 sequences, approximately 20% of them seen only once. The rearrangement uses TRBV7-9 and TRBJ2-2, with 8 nucleotides matching TRBD1. This TCR came from a female donor with Graves disease. The starting material was peripheral blood mononuclear cells (PBMCs), obtained when the disease was refractory, from a patient treated with antithyroid drugs. The CDR3 loop is CASSGIGQGRTGELFF. DNA of the CDR3: TGTGCCAGCAGCGGTATAGGACAGGGTCGGACCGGGGAGCTGTTTTTT.